This T cell receptor beta chain was obtained from a study of blood T cells in healthy people across ages. Study-level results: Unknown donor CMV status possibly confounded expanded clonotype changes. Bulk PBMC profiling left naive and antigen-experienced comparisons inconclusive. Higher diversity, along with more naive CD4+ cells, distinguished long-lived donors from aged donors. Observed TCR beta diversity showed a strong correlation with the percentage of naive T cells as measured by flow cytometry.

Concerning this clonotype itself: What it recognizes is unknown.

The CDR3 has 15 residues. The V end was cut by 0 bases, the J end by 7 bases, with 16 bases between. Germline values: CDR1 SNHLY, CDR2 FYNNEI. With a J-beta primer mix and a sample-barcoded 5' primer, a second PCR ran about 7 to 12 cycles. One entry per CDR3 protein, called by TCRdb with MiXCR from the 5' RACE reads. Found here are about 630,000 distinct CDR3 sequences, around 21% of them singletons; the top ten hold roughly 3.4%. This clonotype was sampled from a man between 70 and 80 years old in good health. The chain carries TRBV2 and TRBJ2-7, with a tentative D call TRBD1 (6 bases). The sample was blood. CDR3 nucleotide sequence: TGTGCCAGCAGTGAAGCGCTAGGACAGCGCAGAGAGCAGTACTTC. Amino acids: CASSEALGQRREQYF.